This T cell receptor beta chain was documented in a study of post-analysis software for immune sequencing data. Study background: Patients with relapsing-remitting, secondary progressive and progressive-relapsing multiple sclerosis courses were all represented. The study's findings and limits: F measure clustering grouped samples strongly by preparation batch. When compared against controls, multiple sclerosis patients showed significantly lower normalized Chao1 diversity.

Concerning this clonotype: Its antigen is not identified.

Unique molecular identifiers featured in each of the TCR beta cDNA libraries. The source material, about 0.9 to 11 million T cells, gave rise to approximately 520,000 cDNA molecules. TCRdb called the PCR reads again in MiXCR, with one record for every CDR3 protein. The table includes about 200,000 distinct CDR3 sequences, approximately 28% detected once. Sequencing used blood. This receptor was identified in a girl aged 2 to 17 with multiple sclerosis.

CDR3: CSAPRPGGGYEQYF. As DNA, the CDR3 is TGCAGTGCCCCCCGGCCGGGGGGAGGGTACGAGCAGTACTTC. The chain carries TRBV20-1 and TRBJ2-7, with 7 bases fitting TRBD2. V lost 6 bases to trimming and J lost 4 bases; unmatched junction nucleotides: 12. The germline V gene encodes CDR1 DFQATT and CDR2 SNEGSKA (reference sequence). The CDR3 runs to 14 residues.